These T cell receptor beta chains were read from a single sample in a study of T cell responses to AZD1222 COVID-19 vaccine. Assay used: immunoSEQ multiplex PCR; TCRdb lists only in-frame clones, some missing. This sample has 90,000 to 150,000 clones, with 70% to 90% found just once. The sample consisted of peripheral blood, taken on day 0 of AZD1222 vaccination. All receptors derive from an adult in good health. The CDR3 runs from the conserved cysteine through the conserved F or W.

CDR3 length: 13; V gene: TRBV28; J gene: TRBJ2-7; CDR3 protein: CASSSLVPYEQYF
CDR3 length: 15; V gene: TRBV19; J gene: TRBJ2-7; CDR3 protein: CASSSGQGPTYEQYF
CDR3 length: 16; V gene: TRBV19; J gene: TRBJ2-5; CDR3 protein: CASSPSFGYRLETQYF
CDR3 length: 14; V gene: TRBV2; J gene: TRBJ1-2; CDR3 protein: CASSGGAFGNGYTF
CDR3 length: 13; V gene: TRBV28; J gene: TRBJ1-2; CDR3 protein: CAISPGGSYGYTF
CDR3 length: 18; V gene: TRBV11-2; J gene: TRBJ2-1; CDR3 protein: CASSLTGSGLAPTNEQFF
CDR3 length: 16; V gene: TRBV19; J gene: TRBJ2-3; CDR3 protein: CASSLLAGGRTDTQYF
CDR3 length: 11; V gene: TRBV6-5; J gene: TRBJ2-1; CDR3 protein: CASSLYNEQFF
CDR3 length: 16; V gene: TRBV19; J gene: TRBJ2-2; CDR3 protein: CASSIGGGMNTGELFF
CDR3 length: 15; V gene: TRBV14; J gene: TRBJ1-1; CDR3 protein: CASSQTTGLNTEAFF
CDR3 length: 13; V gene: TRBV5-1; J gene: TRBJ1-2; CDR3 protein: CASSFGQIYGYTF
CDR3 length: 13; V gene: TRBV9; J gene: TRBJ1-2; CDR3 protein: CASSLTTGPGYTF
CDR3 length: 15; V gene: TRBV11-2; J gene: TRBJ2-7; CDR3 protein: CASSLSGTGRHEQYF
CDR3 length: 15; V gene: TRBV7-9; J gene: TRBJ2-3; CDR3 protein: CASTLRTSVTDTQYF
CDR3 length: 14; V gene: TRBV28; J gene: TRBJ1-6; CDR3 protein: CASSLKISNSPLHF
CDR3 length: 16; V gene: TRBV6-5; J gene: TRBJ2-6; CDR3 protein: CASSSGSRAGANVLTF
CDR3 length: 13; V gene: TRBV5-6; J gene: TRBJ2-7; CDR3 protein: CASTLGRGNEQYF
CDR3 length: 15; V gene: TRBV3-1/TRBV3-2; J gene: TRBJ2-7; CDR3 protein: CASSLRTSGAGEQYF
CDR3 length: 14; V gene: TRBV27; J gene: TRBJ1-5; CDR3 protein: CASSLDGRNQPQHF
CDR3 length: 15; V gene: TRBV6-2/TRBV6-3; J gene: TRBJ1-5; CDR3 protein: CASTPRFLGDQPQHF
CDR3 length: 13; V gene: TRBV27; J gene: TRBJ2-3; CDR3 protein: CASGRSSTDTQYF
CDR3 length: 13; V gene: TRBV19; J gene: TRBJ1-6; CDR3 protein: CASRPQGNSPLHF
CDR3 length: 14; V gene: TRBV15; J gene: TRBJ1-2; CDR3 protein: CATSSRTTGDGYTF
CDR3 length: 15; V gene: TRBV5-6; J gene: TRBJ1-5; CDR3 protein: CASSMTGLSNQPQHF
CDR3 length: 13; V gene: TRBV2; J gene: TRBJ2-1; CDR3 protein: CANEREVNNEQFF
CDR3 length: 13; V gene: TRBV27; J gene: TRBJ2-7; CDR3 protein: CASSPHPEDEQYF
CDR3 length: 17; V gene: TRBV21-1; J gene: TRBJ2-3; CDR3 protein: CASSKRTPQSAADTQYF
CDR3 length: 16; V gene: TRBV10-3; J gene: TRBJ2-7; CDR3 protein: CAISESGTYLSYEQYF
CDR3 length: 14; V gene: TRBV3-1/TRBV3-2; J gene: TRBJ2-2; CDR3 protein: CASGSGRSTGELFF
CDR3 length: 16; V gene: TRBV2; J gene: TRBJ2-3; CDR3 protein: CASSDYGGAGTDTQYF
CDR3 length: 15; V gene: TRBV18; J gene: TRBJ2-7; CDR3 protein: CASSPGTGPLYEQYF
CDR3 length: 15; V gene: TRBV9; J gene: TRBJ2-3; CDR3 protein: CASSVVDTARDTQYF
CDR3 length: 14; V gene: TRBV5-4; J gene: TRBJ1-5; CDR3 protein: CASSLGGRGQPQHF
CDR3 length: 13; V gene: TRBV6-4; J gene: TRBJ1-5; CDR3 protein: CASSEGLNQPQHF
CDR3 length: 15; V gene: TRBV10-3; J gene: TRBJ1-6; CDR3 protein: CAISDQQGARSPLHF
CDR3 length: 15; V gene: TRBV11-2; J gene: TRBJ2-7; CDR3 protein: CASSQVSGSIYEQYF
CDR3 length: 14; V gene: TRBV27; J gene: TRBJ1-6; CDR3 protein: CASSLGGRSSPLHF
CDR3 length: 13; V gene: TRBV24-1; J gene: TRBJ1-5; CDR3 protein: CATSDRGWQPQHF
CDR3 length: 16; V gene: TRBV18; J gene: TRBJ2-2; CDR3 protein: CASSPPGTTRTGELFF
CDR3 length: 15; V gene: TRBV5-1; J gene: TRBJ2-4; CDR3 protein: CASSSTDRTKNIQYF
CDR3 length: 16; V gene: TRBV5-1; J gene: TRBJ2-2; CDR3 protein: CASSPAVIGGTGELFF
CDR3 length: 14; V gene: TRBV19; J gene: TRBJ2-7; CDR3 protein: CASSARDGSYEQYF
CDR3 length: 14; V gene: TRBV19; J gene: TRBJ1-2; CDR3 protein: CASSQRGVVDGYTF
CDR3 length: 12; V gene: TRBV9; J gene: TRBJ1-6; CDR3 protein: CASSVANSPLHF
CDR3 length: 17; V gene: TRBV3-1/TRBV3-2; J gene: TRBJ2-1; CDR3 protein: CASSSAPGLAGPNEQFF
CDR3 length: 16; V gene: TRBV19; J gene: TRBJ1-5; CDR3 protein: CASSPPTGAGNQPQHF
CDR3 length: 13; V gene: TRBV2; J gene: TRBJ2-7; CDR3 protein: CASGENIAYEQYF